These 8 T cell receptor beta chains were all obtained from the same sample, sequenced in a study of chemoradiotherapy in HPV16-positive cancers. Profiling relied on immunoSEQ multiplex PCR, and the TCRdb table lists in-frame clones only, not all of them. The data show over 30,000 clones, approximately 86% seen once. Sequencing used blood, obtained from a patient who underwent chemoradiotherapy. These receptors were collected from a human donor with HPV-associated anogenital cancer.

The CDR3 DNA reads TGTGCCAGTCAAGTCGGGGATCCACTATACGAGCAGTACTTC. This translates into CASQVGDPLYEQYF. The genes are TRBV11-2 and TRBJ2-7; tentatively, D is TRBD2 (5 bases). Trimming left V 9 bases short and J 4 bases short, with 19 bases between. The CDR3 length is 14 residues. Germline CDR1 SGHAT, CDR2 FQNNGV.

The rearrangement links TRBV2 to TRBJ2-5; either TRBD1 or TRBD2 may supply D (6 bases each). This CDR3 has 12 amino acids. The germline gives CDR1 SNHLY, CDR2 FYNNEI. V dropped 4 bases and J dropped 12 bases, with 15 bases sitting between them. In DNA form, the CDR3 reads TGTGCCAGCAGTGGCTCGTACAGGGAGGAGTACTTC. Protein sequence: CASSGSYREEYF.

The gene calls are TRBV2 and TRBJ1-6, with D unresolved. Trimming stripped 4 bases from V and 9 bases from J, with 13 bases between. Germline lookup yields CDR1 SNHLY and CDR2 FYNNEI. The CDR3 length is 14 residues. This CDR3 is CASSVREVVSPLHF. CDR3 nucleotides: TGTGCCAGCAGTGTCCGGGAGGTGGTTTCACCCCTCCACTTT.

This clone was seen a handful of times. V and J are TRBV5-4 and TRBJ1-6; 7 bases map to TRBD1. CDR3 size: 16 residues. V trimming: 4 bases; J trimming: 10 bases; junction bases outside the gene matches: 14. Germline-derived CDR1 and CDR2 are SGHNT and YYREEE (reference sequence). The CDR3 DNA reads as TGTGCCAGCAGCACGGGCGTACAGGGGCTGGGATCACCCCTCCACTTT. Encoded protein: CASSTGVQGLGSPLHF.

The chain joins TRBV19 to TRBJ1-4, with D uncertain. Germline V lookup: CDR1 LNHDA, CDR2 SQIVND (reference sequence). The CDR3 has 15 residues. The V and J ends lost 3 bases and 8 bases respectively, with 16 bases between them. The CDR3 DNA reads as TGTGCCAGTAGTATCGAACTCTCGACATGGGAAAAACTGTTTTTT. Translated, it gives CASSIELSTWEKLFF.

The genes are TRBV5-8 and TRBJ2-7; D might be TRBD2 (6 bases). Trimming pared 4 bases from V and 3 bases from J, leaving 14 bases between. CDR1 and CDR2 from the germline V gene are SGHTS and YDEGEE. CDR3 length equals 14 residues. CDR3 loop: CASSRGLSNYEQYF. The DNA for the CDR3 is TGTGCCAGCAGCAGGGGACTTTCAAACTACGAGCAGTACTTC.

As DNA, the CDR3 is TGCGCCAGCAGCTTGATCACAGGGACTAATGAAAAACTGTTTTTT. It specifies CASSLITGTNEKLFF. The chain uses TRBV5-1 and TRBJ1-4; weak D call: TRBD1 (6 bases). V lost 1 base and J lost 2, with 9 bases in between. This CDR3 region has 15 residues. Germline lookup yields CDR1 SGHRS and CDR2 YFSETQ.

This rearrangement joins TRBV5-4 to TRBJ1-1, with D tentatively TRBD1 (6 bases). The V end was cut by 0 bases, the J end by 5 bases, with 17 bases between. The CDR3 has 16 residues. Germline V gives CDR1 SGHNT, CDR2 YYREEE (reference sequence). CDR3 loop: CASSLARGARRTEAFF. CDR3 DNA: TGTGCCAGCAGCTTGGCCCGGGGGGCTAGGCGAACTGAAGCTTTCTTT.